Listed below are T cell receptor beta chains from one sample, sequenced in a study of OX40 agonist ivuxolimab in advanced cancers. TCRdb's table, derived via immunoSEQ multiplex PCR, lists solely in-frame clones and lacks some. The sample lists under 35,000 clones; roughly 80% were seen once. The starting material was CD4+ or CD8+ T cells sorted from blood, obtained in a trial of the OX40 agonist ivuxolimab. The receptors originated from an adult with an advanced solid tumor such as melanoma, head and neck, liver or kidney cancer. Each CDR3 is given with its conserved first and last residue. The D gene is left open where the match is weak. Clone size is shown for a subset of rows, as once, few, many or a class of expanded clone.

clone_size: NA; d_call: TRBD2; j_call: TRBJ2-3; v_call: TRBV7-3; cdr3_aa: CASSFGTSGSWGTDTQYF; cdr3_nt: TGTGCCAGCAGCTTCGGGACTAGCGGGAGTTGGGGCACAGATACGCAGTATTTT
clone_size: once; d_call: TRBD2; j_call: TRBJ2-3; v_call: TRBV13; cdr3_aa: CASSTGGRADTQYF; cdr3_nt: TGTGCCAGCAGCACTGGCGGGAGGGCGGATACGCAGTATTTT
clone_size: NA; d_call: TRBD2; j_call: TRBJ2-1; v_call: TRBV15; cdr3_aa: CATSRSGSGGAYNEQFF; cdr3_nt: TGTGCCACCAGCAGATCTGGAAGCGGGGGGGCCTACAATGAGCAGTTCTTC
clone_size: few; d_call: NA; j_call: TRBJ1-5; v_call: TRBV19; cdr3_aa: CASSIQDLSNQPQHF; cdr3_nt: TGTGCCAGTAGTATCCAGGACCTTAGCAATCAGCCCCAGCATTTT
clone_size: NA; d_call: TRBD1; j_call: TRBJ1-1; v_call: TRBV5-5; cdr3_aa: CASSTPGQKGTEAFF; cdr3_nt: TGTGCCAGCAGCACTCCGGGACAGAAGGGGACTGAAGCTTTCTTT
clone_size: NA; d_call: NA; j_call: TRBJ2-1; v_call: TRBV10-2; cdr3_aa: CASSEGGMPYNEQFF; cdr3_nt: TGCGCCAGCAGTGAGGGGGGGATGCCCTACAATGAGCAGTTCTTC
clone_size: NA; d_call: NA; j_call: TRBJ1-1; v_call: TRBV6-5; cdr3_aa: CASSLQRDRTEAFF; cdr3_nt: TGTGCCAGCAGTTTACAACGGGATCGGACTGAAGCTTTCTTT
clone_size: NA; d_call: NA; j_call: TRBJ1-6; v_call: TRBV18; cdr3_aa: CASSLSDTSALHF; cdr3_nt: TGTGCCAGCTCACTATCGGACACTTCAGCCCTCCACTTT
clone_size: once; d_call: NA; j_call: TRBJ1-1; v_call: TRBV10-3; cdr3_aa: CAISEGAGPRTEAFF; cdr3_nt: TGTGCCATCAGTGAGGGGGCAGGCCCGAGGACTGAAGCTTTCTTT
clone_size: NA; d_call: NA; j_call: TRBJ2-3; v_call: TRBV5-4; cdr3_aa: CASSPELAPTDTQYF; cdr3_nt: TGTGCCAGCAGCCCTGAGTTGGCCCCCACAGATACGCAGTATTTT
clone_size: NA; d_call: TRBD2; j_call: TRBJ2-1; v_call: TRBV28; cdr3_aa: CASSSPLSGRAYFEQFF; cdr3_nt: TGTGCCAGCAGTTCCCCCCTTAGCGGGAGGGCCTATTTTGAGCAGTTCTTC
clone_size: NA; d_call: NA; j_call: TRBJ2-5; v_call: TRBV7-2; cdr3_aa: CASSLAWETQYF; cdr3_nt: TGTGCCAGCAGCTTGGCGTGGGAGACCCAGTACTTC
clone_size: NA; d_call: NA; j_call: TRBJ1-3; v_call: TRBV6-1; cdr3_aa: CASSENSGNTIYF; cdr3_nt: TGTGCCAGCAGTGAAAACTCTGGAAACACCATATATTTT
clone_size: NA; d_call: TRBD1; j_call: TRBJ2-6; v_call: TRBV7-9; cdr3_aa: CASSSGQPYFSGANVLTF; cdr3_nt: TGTGCCAGCAGCTCGGGACAGCCGTATTTTTCTGGGGCCAACGTCCTGACTTTC
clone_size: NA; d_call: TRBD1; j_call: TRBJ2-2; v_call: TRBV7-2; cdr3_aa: CASSLARTGADTGELFF; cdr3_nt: TGTGCCAGCAGCTTAGCAAGGACAGGGGCGGACACCGGGGAGCTGTTTTTT
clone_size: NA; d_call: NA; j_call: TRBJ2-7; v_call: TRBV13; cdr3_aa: CASSPPGAREQYF; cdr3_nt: TGTGCCAGCAGCCCCCCCGGGGCCCGCGAGCAGTACTTC
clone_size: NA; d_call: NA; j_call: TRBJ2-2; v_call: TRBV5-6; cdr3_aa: CASSFDRHTGELFF; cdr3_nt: TGTGCCAGCAGCTTCGACAGACACACCGGGGAGCTGTTTTTT
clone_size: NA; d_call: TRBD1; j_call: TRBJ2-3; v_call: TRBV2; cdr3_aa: CASSRQGTDTQYF; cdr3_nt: TGTGCCAGCAGTAGACAGGGTACAGATACGCAGTATTTT
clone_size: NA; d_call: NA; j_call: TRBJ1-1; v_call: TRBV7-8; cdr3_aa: CASSPWVENTEAFF; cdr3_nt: TGTGCCAGCAGCCCTTGGGTAGAGAACACTGAAGCTTTCTTT
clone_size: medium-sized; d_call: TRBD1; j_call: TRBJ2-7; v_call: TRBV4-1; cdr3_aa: CASSQTAGTVYEQYF; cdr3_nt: TGCGCCAGCAGCCAGACCGCCGGGACAGTCTACGAGCAGTACTTC
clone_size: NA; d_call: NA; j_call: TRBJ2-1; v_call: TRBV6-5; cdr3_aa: CASSYSRAYNEQFF; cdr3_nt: TGTGCCAGCAGTTACTCGAGGGCGTACAATGAGCAGTTCTTC
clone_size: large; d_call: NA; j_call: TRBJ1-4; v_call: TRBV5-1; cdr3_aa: CASRRETSDEKLFF; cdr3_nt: TGCGCCAGCAGACGGGAGACCTCCGATGAAAAACTGTTTTTT
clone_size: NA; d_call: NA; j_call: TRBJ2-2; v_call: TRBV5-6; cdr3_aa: CASSLALNTGELFF; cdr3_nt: TGTGCCAGCAGCTTGGCCCTGAACACCGGGGAGCTGTTTTTT
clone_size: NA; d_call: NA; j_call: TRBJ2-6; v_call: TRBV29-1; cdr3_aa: CSVEDSGPSFVSGANVLTF; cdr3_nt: TGCAGCGTTGAAGACTCGGGGCCTTCCTTCGTCTCTGGGGCCAACGTCCTGACTTTC
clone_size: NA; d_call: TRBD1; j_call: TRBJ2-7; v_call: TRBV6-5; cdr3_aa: CASRNGQGTSYEQYF; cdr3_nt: TGTGCCAGCAGAAACGGACAGGGGACCTCCTACGAGCAGTACTTC
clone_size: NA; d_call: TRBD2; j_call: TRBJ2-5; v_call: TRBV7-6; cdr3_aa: CASSPTSGAFQETQYF; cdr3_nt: TGTGCCAGCAGCCCCACTAGCGGGGCCTTTCAAGAGACCCAGTACTTC
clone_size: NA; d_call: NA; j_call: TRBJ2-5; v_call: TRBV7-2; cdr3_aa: CASSLAGRQETQYF; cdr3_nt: TGTGCCAGCAGCTTAGCGGGGCGGCAAGAGACCCAGTACTTC
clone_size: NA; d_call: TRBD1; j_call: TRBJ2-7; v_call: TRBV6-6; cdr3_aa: CASSTDRTLGEQYF; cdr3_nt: TGTGCCAGCAGTACGGACAGGACCTTGGGGGAGCAGTACTTC
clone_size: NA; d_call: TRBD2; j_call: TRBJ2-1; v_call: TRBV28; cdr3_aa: CASSPRLAGHNEQFF; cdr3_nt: TGTGCCAGCAGTCCACGACTAGCGGGGCACAATGAGCAGTTCTTC
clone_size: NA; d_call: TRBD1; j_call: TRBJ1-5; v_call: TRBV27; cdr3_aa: CASSQLPGQFNQPQHF; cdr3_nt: TGTGCCAGCAGTCAACTACCGGGACAGTTCAATCAGCCCCAGCATTTT
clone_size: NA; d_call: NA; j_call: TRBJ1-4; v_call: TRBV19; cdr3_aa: CASSTGGAGTAEKLFF; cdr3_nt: TGTGCCAGTAGTACCGGGGGGGCCGGGACCGCCGAAAAACTGTTTTTT
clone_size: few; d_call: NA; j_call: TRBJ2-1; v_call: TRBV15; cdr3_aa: CATSRVVDSEQFF; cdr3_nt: TGTGCCACCAGCAGAGTGGTTGACAGTGAGCAGTTCTTC
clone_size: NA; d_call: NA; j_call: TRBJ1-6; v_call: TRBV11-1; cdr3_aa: CASSLRSYNSPLHF; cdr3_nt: TGTGCCAGCAGCTTGCGTTCCTATAATTCACCCCTCCACTTT
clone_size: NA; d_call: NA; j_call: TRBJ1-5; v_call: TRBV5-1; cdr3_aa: CASSLGGSNQPQHF; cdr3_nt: TGCGCCAGCAGCTTGGGCGGGAGCAATCAGCCCCAGCATTTT
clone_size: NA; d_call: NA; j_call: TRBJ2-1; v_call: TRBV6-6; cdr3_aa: CASSYRTGLNEQFF; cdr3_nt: TGTGCCAGCAGTTACCGAACAGGGCTCAATGAGCAGTTCTTC
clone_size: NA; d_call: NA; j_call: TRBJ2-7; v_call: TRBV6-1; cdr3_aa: CASRLDYEQYF; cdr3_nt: TGTGCCAGCAGATTAGACTACGAGCAGTACTTC
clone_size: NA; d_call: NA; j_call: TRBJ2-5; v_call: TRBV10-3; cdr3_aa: CAISGPGARETQYF; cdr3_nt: TGTGCCATCAGTGGGCCAGGGGCCAGAGAGACCCAGTACTTC
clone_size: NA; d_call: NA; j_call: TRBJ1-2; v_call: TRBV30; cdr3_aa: CAWSPTPGVLHYGYTF; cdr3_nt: TGTGCCTGGAGTCCAACCCCAGGGGTTTTGCACTATGGCTACACCTTC
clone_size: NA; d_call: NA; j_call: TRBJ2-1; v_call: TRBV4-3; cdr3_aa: CASSQEGGYYNEQFF; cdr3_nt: TGCGCCAGCAGCCAAGAAGGCGGGTACTACAATGAGCAGTTCTTC
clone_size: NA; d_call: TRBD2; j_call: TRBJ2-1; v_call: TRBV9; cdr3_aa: CASSVYGLAGYNEQFF; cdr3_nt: TGTGCCAGCAGCGTCTATGGGCTAGCGGGGTACAATGAGCAGTTCTTC
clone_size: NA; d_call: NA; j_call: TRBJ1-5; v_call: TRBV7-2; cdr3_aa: CASSQGTPIQPQHF; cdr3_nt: TGTGCCAGCAGCCAGGGGACACCTATTCAGCCCCAGCATTTT
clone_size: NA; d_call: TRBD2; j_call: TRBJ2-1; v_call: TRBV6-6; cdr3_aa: CASREGTSGYEQFF; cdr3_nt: TGTGCCAGCAGAGAGGGGACTAGCGGATATGAGCAGTTCTTC
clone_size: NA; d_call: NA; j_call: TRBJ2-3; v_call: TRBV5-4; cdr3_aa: CASSLGTEINTQYF; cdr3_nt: TGTGCCAGCAGCCTAGGGACCGAGATCAATACGCAGTATTTT
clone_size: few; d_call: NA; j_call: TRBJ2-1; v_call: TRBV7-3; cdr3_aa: CASSPMLASEQFF; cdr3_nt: TGTGCCAGCAGCCCCATGTTGGCCTCTGAGCAGTTCTTC
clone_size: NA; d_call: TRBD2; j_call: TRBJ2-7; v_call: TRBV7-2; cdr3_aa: CASSLGNSGYEQYF; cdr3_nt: TGTGCCAGCAGCTTAGGGAATAGCGGGTACGAGCAGTACTTC